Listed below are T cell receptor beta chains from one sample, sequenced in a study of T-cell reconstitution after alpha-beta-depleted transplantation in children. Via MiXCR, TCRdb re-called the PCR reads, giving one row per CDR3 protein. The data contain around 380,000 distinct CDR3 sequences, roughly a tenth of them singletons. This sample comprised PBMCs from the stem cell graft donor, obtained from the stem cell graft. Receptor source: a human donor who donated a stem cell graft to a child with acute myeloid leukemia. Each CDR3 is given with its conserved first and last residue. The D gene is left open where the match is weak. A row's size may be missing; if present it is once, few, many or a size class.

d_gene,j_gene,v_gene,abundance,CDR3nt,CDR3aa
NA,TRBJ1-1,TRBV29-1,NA,TGCAGCGTCGACCGGGCCACCCTCCTGGGAGCTTTCTTT,CSVDRATLLGAFF
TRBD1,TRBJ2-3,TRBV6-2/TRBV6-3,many,TGTGCCAGCAGACCCGACAGGGGGCAGAAAGATACGCAGTATTTT,CASRPDRGQKDTQYF
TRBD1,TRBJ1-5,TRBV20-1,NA,TGCAGTGCTACAGGGACAGTCAATCAGCCCCAGCATTTT,CSATGTVNQPQHF
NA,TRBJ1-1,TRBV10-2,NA,TGCGCCAGCAGTGAGGGGGGGTCACGGCAAGCTTTCTTT,CASSEGGSRQAFF
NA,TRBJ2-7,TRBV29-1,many,TGCAGCGTTGAGGGTCAGACCTACGAGCAGTACTTC,CSVEGQTYEQYF
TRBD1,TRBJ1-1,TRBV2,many,TGTGCCAGCAGTTTTCAGGGGGGGGACACTGAAGCTTTCTTT,CASSFQGGDTEAFF
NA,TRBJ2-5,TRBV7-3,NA,TGTGCCAGCAGCTCAAGCCCCAGGGGGGTTTCAGAGACCCAGTACTTC,CASSSSPRGVSETQYF
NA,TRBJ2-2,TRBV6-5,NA,TGTGCCAGCAGTCCCCCAGGACAGCTCAGCGGCACCGGGGAGCTGTTTTTT,CASSPPGQLSGTGELFF
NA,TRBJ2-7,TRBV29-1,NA,TGCAGCGTTCTGATCAGTTCCTACGAGCAGTACTTC,CSVLISSYEQYF
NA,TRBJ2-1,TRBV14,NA,TGTGCCAGCAGCCAAGCGACTGCATACAATGAGCAGTTCTTC,CASSQATAYNEQFF
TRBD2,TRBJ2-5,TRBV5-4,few,TGTGCCAGCAGCTTGACTAGCGGGGGGGAAGAGACCCAGTACTTC,CASSLTSGGEETQYF
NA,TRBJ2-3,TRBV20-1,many,TGCAGTGCTGAGGGGGTTGGGGATACGCAGTATTTT,CSAEGVGDTQYF
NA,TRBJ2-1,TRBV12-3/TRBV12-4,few,TGTGCCAGCACACGGGGAGGGGGCGGCGACAATGAGCAGTTCTTC,CASTRGGGGDNEQFF
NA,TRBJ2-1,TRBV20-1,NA,TGCAGTGCTAGAGGCTACAATGAGCAGTTCTTC,CSARGYNEQFF
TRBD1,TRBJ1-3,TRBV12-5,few,TGTGCTAGTGGAAATACAGGGGCTGGAAACACCATATATTTT,CASGNTGAGNTIYF
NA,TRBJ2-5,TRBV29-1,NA,TGCAGCTTGGGGGAAGAGACCCAGTACTTC,CSLGEETQYF
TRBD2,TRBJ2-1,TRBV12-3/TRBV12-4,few,TGTGCCAGCAGTCCCGGGACTAGTTTTGAGCAGTTCTTC,CASSPGTSFEQFF
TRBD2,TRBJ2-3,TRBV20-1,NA,TGCAGTGCTAGTGGACTAGCGGGGTCGGGCACAGATACGCAGTATTTT,CSASGLAGSGTDTQYF
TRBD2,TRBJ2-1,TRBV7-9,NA,TGTGCCAGCAGCTTGCTAGCGGGAGAATACAATGAGCAGTTCTTC,CASSLLAGEYNEQFF
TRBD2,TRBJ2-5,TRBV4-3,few,TGCGCCAGCAGCCAAGATTTGGGGAGGGAGGAGACCCAGTACTTC,CASSQDLGREETQYF
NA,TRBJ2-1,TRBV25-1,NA,TGTGCCAGCATCCCCGGGAGCTCCTACAATGAGCAGTTCTTC,CASIPGSSYNEQFF
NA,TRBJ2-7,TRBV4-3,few,TGCGCCAGCAGCCAAAGTGAAGTCGGGGAGCAGTACTTC,CASSQSEVGEQYF
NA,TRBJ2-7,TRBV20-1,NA,TGCAGTGCAACCCCCCTGAACCTTGGGGAGCAGTACTTC,CSATPLNLGEQYF
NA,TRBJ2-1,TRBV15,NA,TGTGCCACCAGCAGAGGGGTTGACAGGTGGGGCAATGAGCAGTTCTTC,CATSRGVDRWGNEQFF
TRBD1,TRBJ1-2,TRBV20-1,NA,TGCAGTGTAAACAAGGGGGCGGGCTATGGCTACACCTTC,CSVNKGAGYGYTF
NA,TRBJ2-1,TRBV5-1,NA,TGCGCCAGCAGCCCAGTGGTGGGTAATGAGCAGTTCTTC,CASSPVVGNEQFF
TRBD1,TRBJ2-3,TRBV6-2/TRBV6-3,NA,TGTGCCAGCAGCCTCGACCCGGGGGGACAGGGTAACCGCGATACGCAGTATTTT,CASSLDPGGQGNRDTQYF
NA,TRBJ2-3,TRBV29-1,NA,TGCAGCGTTGTGCAGGACAGAACAGATACGCAGTATTTT,CSVVQDRTDTQYF
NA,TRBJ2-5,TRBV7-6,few,TGTGCCAGCAGCTCCCATGCCCGACGGGAGTACCAAGAGACCCAGTACTTC,CASSSHARREYQETQYF
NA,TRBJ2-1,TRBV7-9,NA,TGTGCCAGCAGCCCTGGTGGCGGTTACAATGAGCAGTTCTTC,CASSPGGGYNEQFF
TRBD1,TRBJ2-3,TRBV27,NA,TGTGCCAGCAGTTACAGGGGGCTCCCCCCAGATACGCAGTATTTT,CASSYRGLPPDTQYF
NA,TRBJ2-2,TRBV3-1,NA,TGTGCCTGCTGGGGCCTCAGCGGCCCCGGGAACACCGGGGAGCTGTTTTTT,CACWGLSGPGNTGELFF
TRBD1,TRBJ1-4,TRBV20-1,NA,TGCAGTGCGCGACAGGGGGAAAAACTGTTTTTT,CSARQGEKLFF
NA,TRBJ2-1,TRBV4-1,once,TGCGCCAGCAGCCAAGATTCCACCGGAGGTGAGCAGTTCTTC,CASSQDSTGGEQFF
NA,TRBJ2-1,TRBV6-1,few,TGTGCCAGCATAGGAGGGGACCGATACAATGAGCAGTTCTTC,CASIGGDRYNEQFF
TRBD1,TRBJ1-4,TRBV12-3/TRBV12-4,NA,TGTGCCAGCAGTTTGGGACAGATCAATGAAAAACTGTTTTTT,CASSLGQINEKLFF
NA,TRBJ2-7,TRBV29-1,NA,TGCAGCGTGGGGACACCGTCCTACGAGCAGTACTTC,CSVGTPSYEQYF
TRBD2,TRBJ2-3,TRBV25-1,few,TGTGCCAGCAGAAGGGGCGGGAGTGCAGATACGCAGTATTTT,CASRRGGSADTQYF
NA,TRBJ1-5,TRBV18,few,TGTGCCAGCTCTCTCCGCTCGGGGCAACATAGCAATCAGCCCCAGCATTTT,CASSLRSGQHSNQPQHF
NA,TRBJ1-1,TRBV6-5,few,TGTGCCAGCAGTTACTCGGTCGGGAACACTGAAGCTTTCTTT,CASSYSVGNTEAFF
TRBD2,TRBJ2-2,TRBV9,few,TGTGCCAGCAGCGGTAGCGGGGGGGGATTGAACACCGGGGAGCTGTTTTTT,CASSGSGGGLNTGELFF
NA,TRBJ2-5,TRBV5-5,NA,TGTGCCAGCAAACCCTACAGTAAAGCAGAGACCCAGTACTTC,CASKPYSKAETQYF